The present T cell receptor beta chain was sequenced within a study of tissue T cells after allogeneic stem cell transplantation. Overall study results and limits: Alloreactivity or antigen specificity of tissue TCRs was not determined; some clones might be host cells. Within patients, tissue anatomy strongly shaped TCR repertoire composition. In patients and mice, blood and spleen missed much of tissue repertoire.

The time point is: mouse harvest day 14 after allogeneic transplant. Tail vein injection delivered 10^7 T-cell-depleted bone marrow cells and 10^6 splenic CD5+ T cells. This mouse GVHD model was MHC-mismatched B6 to BALB/c, profiled day 7 or 14. V trimming: 4 bases; J trimming: 1 base; junction bases outside the gene matches: 2. The CDR3 has 15 residues. Germline V gene data show CDR1 as LGHNA and CDR2 as YNLKQL (reference sequence). This clone was picked up one time. The target antigen is unknown. Here the gene names and germline are mouse. Coverage ceases 1 residue before the CDR3 finishes, and the germline J gene fills in the end. Some clones are missing from TCRdb's copy, which holds only in-frame ones; the method was immunoSEQ multiplex PCR. Of about 4,000 clones listed, more than 40% are singletons.

V usage is TRBV5 and J usage is TRBJ2-3, with 10 bases that match TRBD2. This receptor was identified in a female BALB/c mouse given C57BL/6 T cells with graft-versus-host disease after an allogeneic hematopoietic cell transplant. Sequenced input: gut tissue. The CDR3 sequence: CASSLGLGGAETLYF. The part of the CDR3 DNA that was read is TGTGCCAGCAGCCTCGGACTGGGGGGTGCAGAAACGCTGTAT.